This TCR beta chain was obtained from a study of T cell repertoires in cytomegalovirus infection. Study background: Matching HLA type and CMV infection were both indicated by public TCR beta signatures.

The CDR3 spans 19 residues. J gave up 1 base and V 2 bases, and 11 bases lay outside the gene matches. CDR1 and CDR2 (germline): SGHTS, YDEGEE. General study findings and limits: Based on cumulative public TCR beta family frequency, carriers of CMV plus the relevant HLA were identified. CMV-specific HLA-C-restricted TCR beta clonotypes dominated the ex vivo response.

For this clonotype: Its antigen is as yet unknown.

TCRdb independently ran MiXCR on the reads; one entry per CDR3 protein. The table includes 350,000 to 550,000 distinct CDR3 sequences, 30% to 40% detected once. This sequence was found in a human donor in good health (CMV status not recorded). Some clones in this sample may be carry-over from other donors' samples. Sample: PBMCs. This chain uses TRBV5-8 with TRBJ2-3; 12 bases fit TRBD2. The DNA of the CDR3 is TGTGCCAGCAGCTTACTAAGGACTAGCGGGGCTAAGCGCACAGATACGCAGTATTTT. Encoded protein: CASSLLRTSGAKRTDTQYF. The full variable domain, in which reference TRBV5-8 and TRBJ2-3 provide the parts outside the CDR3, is EAGVTQSPTHLIKTRGQQATLRCSPISGHTSVYWYQQALGLGLQFLLWYDEGEERNRGNFPPRFSGRQFPNYSSELNVNALELEDSALYLCASSLLRTSGAKRTDTQYFGPGTRLTVL.